This record concerns one T cell receptor beta chain sequence. The table came from immunoSEQ multiplex PCR; TCRdb's copy has only in-frame clones and leaves some out. The data show about 45,000 clones, with approximately 83% seen just once and roughly 8.2% held by the top ten. This entry is derived from a study of blood T cell repertoires in COVID-19. Looked up from germline, CDR1 is LGHNA and CDR2 is YNFKEQ. The CDR3 is 14 residues long. The J segment lost 5 bases and the V segment lost 4 bases, leaving 5 bases of the junction unmatched. The rearrangement links TRBV4-2 to TRBJ1-5, with 7 positions matching TRBD1. The clonotype originates from a man older than 75 in a cohort sampled during active COVID-19. The sample was peripheral blood. The CDR3 reads CASSLRQGDQPQHF. The CDR3 coding sequence is TGTGCCAGCAGCCTGCGACAGGGAGATCAGCCCCAGCATTTT.